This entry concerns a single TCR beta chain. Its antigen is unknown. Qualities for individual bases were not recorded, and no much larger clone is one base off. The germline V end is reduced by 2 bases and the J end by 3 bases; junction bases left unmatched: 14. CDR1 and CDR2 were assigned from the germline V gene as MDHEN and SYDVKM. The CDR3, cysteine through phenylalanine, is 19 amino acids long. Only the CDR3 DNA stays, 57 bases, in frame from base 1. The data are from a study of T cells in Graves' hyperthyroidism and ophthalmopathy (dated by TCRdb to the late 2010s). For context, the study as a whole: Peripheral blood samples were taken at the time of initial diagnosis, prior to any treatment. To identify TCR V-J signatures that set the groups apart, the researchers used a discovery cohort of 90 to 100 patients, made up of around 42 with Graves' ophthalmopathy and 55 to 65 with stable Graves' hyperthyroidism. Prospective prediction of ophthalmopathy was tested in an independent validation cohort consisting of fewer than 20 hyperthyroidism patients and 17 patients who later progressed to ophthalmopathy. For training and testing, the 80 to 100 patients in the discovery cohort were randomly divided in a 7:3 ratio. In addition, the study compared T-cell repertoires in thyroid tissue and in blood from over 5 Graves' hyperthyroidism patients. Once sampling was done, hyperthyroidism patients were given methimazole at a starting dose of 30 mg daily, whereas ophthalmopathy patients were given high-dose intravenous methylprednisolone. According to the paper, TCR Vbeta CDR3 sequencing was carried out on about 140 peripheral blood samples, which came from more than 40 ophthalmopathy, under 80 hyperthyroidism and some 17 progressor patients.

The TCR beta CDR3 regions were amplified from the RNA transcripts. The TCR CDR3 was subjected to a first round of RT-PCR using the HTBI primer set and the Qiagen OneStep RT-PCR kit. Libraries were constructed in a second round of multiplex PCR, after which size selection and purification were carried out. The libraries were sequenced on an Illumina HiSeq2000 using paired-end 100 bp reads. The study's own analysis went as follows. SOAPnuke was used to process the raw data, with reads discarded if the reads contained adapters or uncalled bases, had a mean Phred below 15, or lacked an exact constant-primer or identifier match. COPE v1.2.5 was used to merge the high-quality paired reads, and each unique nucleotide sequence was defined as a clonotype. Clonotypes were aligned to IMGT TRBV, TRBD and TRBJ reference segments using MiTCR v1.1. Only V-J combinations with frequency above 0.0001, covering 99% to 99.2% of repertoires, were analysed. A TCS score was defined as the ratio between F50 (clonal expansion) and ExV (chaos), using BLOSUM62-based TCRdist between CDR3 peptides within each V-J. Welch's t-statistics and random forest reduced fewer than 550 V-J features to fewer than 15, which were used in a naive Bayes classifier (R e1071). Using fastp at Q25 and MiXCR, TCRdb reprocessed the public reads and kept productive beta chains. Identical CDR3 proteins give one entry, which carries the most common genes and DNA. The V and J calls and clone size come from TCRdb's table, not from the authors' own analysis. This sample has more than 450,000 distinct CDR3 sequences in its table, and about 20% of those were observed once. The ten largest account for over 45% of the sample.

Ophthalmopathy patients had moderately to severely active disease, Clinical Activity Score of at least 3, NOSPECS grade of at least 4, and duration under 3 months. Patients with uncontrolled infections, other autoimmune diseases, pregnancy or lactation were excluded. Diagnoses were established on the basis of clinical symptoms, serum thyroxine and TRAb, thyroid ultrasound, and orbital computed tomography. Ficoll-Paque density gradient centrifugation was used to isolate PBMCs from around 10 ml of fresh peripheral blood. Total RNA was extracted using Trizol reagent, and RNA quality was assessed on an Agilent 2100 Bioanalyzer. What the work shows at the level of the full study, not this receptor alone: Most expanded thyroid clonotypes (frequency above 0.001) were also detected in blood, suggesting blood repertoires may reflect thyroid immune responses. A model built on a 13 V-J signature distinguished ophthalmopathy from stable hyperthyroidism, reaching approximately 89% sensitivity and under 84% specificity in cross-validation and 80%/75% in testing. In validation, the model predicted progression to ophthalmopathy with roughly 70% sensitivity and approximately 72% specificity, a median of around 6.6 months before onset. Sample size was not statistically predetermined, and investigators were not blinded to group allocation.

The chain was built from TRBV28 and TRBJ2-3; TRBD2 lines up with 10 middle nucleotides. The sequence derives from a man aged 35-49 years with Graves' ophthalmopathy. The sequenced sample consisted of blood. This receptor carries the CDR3 CASSLVAGGASRFTDTQYF. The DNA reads TGTGCCAGCAGTTTAGTAGCGGGAGGTGCCTCTCGATTTACAGATACGCAGTATTTT.